The rows below give T cell receptor beta chains drawn from one sample of a study of T cells in Graves' hyperthyroidism and ophthalmopathy. TCRdb processed the multiplex PCR reads anew with MiXCR; each CDR3 protein has one entry. The table lists roughly 740,000 distinct CDR3 sequences, about a sixth of them singletons, with under 10% in the top ten. The material sequenced was blood. The receptor set was obtained from a man aged 18 to 29 with Graves' hyperthyroidism. The CDR3 runs from the conserved cysteine through the conserved F or W. A D gene is named only where the DNA matches it firmly. Clone size is not always given. Where it is, it says once, few, many or a class for expanded clones.

D	size	J	V	CDR3	DNA
NA	NA	TRBJ1-1	TRBV9	CASSVEPMHTEAFF	TGTGCCAGCAGCGTAGAGCCTATGCACACTGAAGCTTTCTTT
TRBD1	NA	TRBJ2-7	TRBV30	CAQGQGVSYEQYF	TGTGCCCAGGGACAGGGGGTTTCCTACGAGCAGTACTTC
TRBD2	many	TRBJ2-1	TRBV28	CASRTGLAGFNEQFF	TGTGCCAGCAGGACTGGACTAGCGGGTTTCAATGAGCAGTTCTTC
TRBD2	few	TRBJ2-5	TRBV6-9	CASSRTRLGETQYF	TGCGCCAGCAGCCGGACTAGGTTGGGAGAGACCCAGTACTTC
NA	NA	TRBJ2-1	TRBV3-1	CASALGGEQFF	TGTGCCAGCGCCCTAGGGGGTGAGCAGTTCTTC
TRBD1	NA	TRBJ1-1	TRBV10-3	CASGDGTGWNTEAFF	TGTGCCTCAGGGGATGGGACAGGGTGGAACACTGAAGCTTTCTTT
TRBD2	NA	TRBJ2-1	TRBV14	CASTPRYSGSPKNNEQFF	TGTGCCAGCACCCCAAGATATAGCGGGAGCCCAAAAAACAATGAGCAGTTCTTC
TRBD2	many	TRBJ2-1	TRBV27	CASSFSAGAYNEQFF	TGTGCCAGCAGTTTTTCAGCGGGAGCGTACAATGAGCAGTTCTTC
TRBD2	few	TRBJ2-3	TRBV18	CASSPNPGLAGVGTDTQYF	TGTGCCAGCTCTCCCAATCCCGGACTAGCGGGAGTAGGCACAGATACGCAGTATTTT
NA	few	TRBJ2-3	TRBV29-1	CSVSRGGADTQYF	TGCAGCGTCTCTAGAGGTGGAGCAGATACGCAGTATTTT
NA	few	TRBJ2-1	TRBV20-1	CSAHQGGPWGPRYEQFF	TGCAGTGCCCACCAGGGGGGCCCGTGGGGCCCGAGGTATGAGCAGTTCTTC
NA	NA	TRBJ2-2	TRBV6-2/TRBV6-3	CASTSLQGYTGELFF	TGTGCCAGCACTTCTTTGCAGGGGTACACCGGGGAGCTGTTTTTT
TRBD2	many	TRBJ2-3	TRBV12-3/TRBV12-4	CASSGLAGVDTQYF	TGTGCCAGCAGCGGACTAGCGGGAGTAGATACGCAGTATTTT
NA	few	TRBJ1-4	TRBV24-1	CATSDPGPGEKLFF	TGTGCCACCAGTGATCCGGGGCCAGGGGAAAAACTGTTTTTT
NA	NA	TRBJ1-1	TRBV6-5	CASSYAGWNTEAFF	TGTGCCAGCAGTTACGCAGGCTGGAACACTGAAGCTTTCTTT
NA	NA	TRBJ2-2	TRBV27	CASSQNGPRELFF	TGTGCCAGCAGCCAAAATGGCCCCCGGGAGCTGTTTTTT
NA	NA	TRBJ1-2	TRBV19	CASTQGRPEGGYTF	TGTGCCAGTACCCAGGGACGCCCTGAGGGGGGCTACACCTTC
TRBD1	many	TRBJ2-5	TRBV28	CASSLQGVEETQYF	TGTGCCAGCAGTTTGCAGGGGGTGGAAGAGACCCAGTACTTC
NA	many	TRBJ1-2	TRBV28	CASSLLVQSYGYTF	TGTGCCAGCAGTTTATTAGTCCAATCCTATGGCTACACCTTC
NA	many	TRBJ1-4	TRBV3-1	CASSQDVGVEKLFF	TGTGCCAGCAGCCAAGATGTAGGGGTTGAAAAACTGTTTTTT
NA	few	TRBJ2-3	TRBV3-1	CASRKGLDTQYF	TGTGCCAGCAGGAAAGGTCTGGATACGCAGTATTTT
NA	many	TRBJ2-2	TRBV11-2	CASTPELNTGELFF	TGTGCCAGCACCCCGGAACTGAACACCGGGGAGCTGTTTTTT
TRBD1	few	TRBJ2-3	TRBV7-2	CASSIPGQGFLWTDTQYF	TGTGCCAGCAGCATCCCGGGACAGGGGTTTTTGTGGACAGATACGCAGTATTTT
TRBD1	NA	TRBJ2-6	TRBV7-8	CASSGRGPISGANVLTF	TGTGCCAGCAGCGGCAGGGGGCCCATCTCTGGGGCCAACGTCCTGACTTTC
TRBD2	many	TRBJ2-7	TRBV6-9	CASSYPRTSGTYEQYF	TGTGCCAGCAGTTATCCAAGGACTAGCGGTACCTACGAGCAGTACTTC
NA	few	TRBJ1-1	TRBV27	CASSSEATEAFF	TGTGCCAGCAGTTCGGAGGCCACTGAAGCTTTCTTT
TRBD2	many	TRBJ2-7	TRBV28	CASSLSGTSGRAAYEQYF	TGTGCCAGCAGTCTCTCCGGGACTAGCGGGAGGGCCGCCTACGAGCAGTACTTC
TRBD1	NA	TRBJ2-1	TRBV19	CASSITGGHLSSYNEQFF	TGTGCCAGTAGTATCACAGGGGGCCACTTAAGCTCCTACAATGAGCAGTTCTTC
NA	NA	TRBJ2-7	TRBV18	CASSLSDEAYYEQYF	TGTGCCAGCTCTCTATCGGACGAGGCCTACTACGAGCAGTACTTC
TRBD1	NA	TRBJ1-3	TRBV7-2	CASSFGTGGNTIYF	TGTGCCAGCAGCTTTGGGACAGGGGGAAACACCATATATTTT
NA	many	TRBJ1-1	TRBV18	CASSRVEEGTEAFF	TGTGCCAGCTCACGGGTCGAGGAGGGCACTGAAGCTTTCTTT
NA	NA	TRBJ2-3	TRBV12-3/TRBV12-4	CASRKAGSSDTQYF	TGTGCCAGCAGAAAGGCGGGCTCTTCAGATACGCAGTATTTT
NA	many	TRBJ2-7	TRBV2	CASTEGGQGYYEQYF	TGTGCCAGCACCGAAGGGGGGCAGGGATACTACGAGCAGTACTTC
TRBD1	NA	TRBJ1-4	TRBV2	CASSGQGAKNEKLFF	TGTGCCAGCAGCGGACAGGGGGCGAAGAATGAAAAACTGTTTTTT
NA	few	TRBJ1-5	TRBV28	CASSSSTGRANQPQHF	TGTGCCAGCAGTTCCTCGACAGGTCGTGCGAATCAGCCCCAGCATTTT
NA	many	TRBJ2-5	TRBV24-1	CATSDPTSGEQETQYF	TGTGCCACCAGTGATCCCACAAGCGGAGAGCAAGAGACCCAGTACTTC
TRBD2	many	TRBJ2-7	TRBV5-1	CASSFGLASNEQYF	TGCGCCAGCAGCTTTGGACTAGCGTCAAACGAGCAGTACTTC
NA	many	TRBJ2-7	TRBV28	CASSLIATVYEQYF	TGTGCCAGCAGTTTAATTGCCACCGTCTACGAGCAGTACTTC
NA	many	TRBJ2-3	TRBV30	CAWVGQYGGTQYF	TGTGCCTGGGTTGGACAGTATGGGGGTACGCAGTATTTT
NA	many	TRBJ2-5	TRBV18	CASSPRRAVETQYF	TGTGCCAGCTCACCTCGGCGGGCAGTGGAGACCCAGTACTTC
NA	many	TRBJ2-5	TRBV28	CASSFSGGRETQYF	TGTGCCAGCAGTTTTTCAGGGGGGAGAGAGACCCAGTACTTC
TRBD2	NA	TRBJ2-1	TRBV29-1	CSVAGFLAGDSYNEQFF	TGCAGCGTTGCCGGGTTCCTAGCGGGTGACTCCTACAATGAGCAGTTCTTC
TRBD1	NA	TRBJ2-3	TRBV7-2	CASSRGTADLLWDTQYF	TGTGCCAGCAGCCGTGGGACAGCCGACTTATTATGGGATACGCAGTATTTT
TRBD1	many	TRBJ2-7	TRBV11-1	CASSLPRDRDSYEQYF	TGTGCCAGCAGCTTACCCCGGGACAGGGACTCCTACGAGCAGTACTTC
TRBD1	many	TRBJ2-1	TRBV5-1	CASSWGQGANEQFF	TGCGCCAGCAGCTGGGGACAGGGCGCCAATGAGCAGTTCTTC
TRBD2	many	TRBJ2-1	TRBV28	CASSLLAGGSNEQFF	TGTGCCAGCAGTCTACTAGCGGGAGGGTCCAATGAGCAGTTCTTC
TRBD1	few	TRBJ2-5	TRBV7-8	CASSLATGWETQYF	TGTGCCAGCAGCTTAGCGACAGGGTGGGAGACCCAGTACTTC
NA	many	TRBJ1-2	TRBV11-2	CASSSPGHSPWGYGYTF	TGTGCCAGCAGCTCGCCGGGACACTCTCCGTGGGGCTATGGCTACACCTTC
NA	NA	TRBJ2-6	TRBV5-6	CAGSFDREVAGANVLTF	TGTGCCGGCAGCTTCGACAGGGAGGTCGCTGGGGCCAACGTCCTGACTTTC
NA	few	TRBJ2-7	TRBV9	CASSAPDVGEDEQYF	TGTGCCAGCAGCGCCCCAGACGTCGGGGAAGACGAGCAGTACTTC
TRBD1	NA	TRBJ2-5	TRBV5-5	CASRFAQGPTQETQYF	TGTGCCAGCAGGTTCGCACAGGGGCCCACCCAAGAGACCCAGTACTTC
NA	many	TRBJ2-3	TRBV7-2	CASSSLAFRDTQYF	TGTGCCAGCAGCTCGCTAGCATTCAGGGATACGCAGTATTTT
TRBD1	NA	TRBJ1-5	TRBV30	CAWSPTGVYQPQHF	TGTGCCTGGAGCCCAACAGGGGTCTATCAGCCCCAGCATTTT
TRBD1	few	TRBJ1-1	TRBV20-1	CSAISQGDTEAFF	TGCAGTGCTATCTCCCAGGGGGACACTGAAGCTTTCTTT
NA	NA	TRBJ2-3	TRBV11-2	CASSPPRSDTQYF	TGTGCCAGCAGCCCCCCCAGGTCAGATACGCAGTATTTT
TRBD2	NA	TRBJ2-3	TRBV11-1	CATRGLAGNTDTQYF	TGTGCTACCAGGGGACTAGCGGGAAACACAGATACGCAGTATTTT
TRBD2	many	TRBJ2-1	TRBV14	CASSQGLAAHNEQFF	TGTGCCAGCAGCCAAGGACTAGCGGCTCACAATGAGCAGTTCTTC
NA	NA	TRBJ1-6	TRBV2	CASKAGANSPLHF	TGTGCCAGCAAAGCAGGGGCTAATTCACCCCTCCACTTT
NA	NA	TRBJ2-3	TRBV11-2	CASSKGAVGTDTQYF	TGTGCCAGCAGTAAGGGAGCGGTCGGCACAGATACGCAGTATTTT
TRBD2	many	TRBJ2-3	TRBV11-2	CASSLRLAGSDTQYF	TGTGCCAGCAGCTTACGACTAGCGGGGTCAGATACGCAGTATTTT